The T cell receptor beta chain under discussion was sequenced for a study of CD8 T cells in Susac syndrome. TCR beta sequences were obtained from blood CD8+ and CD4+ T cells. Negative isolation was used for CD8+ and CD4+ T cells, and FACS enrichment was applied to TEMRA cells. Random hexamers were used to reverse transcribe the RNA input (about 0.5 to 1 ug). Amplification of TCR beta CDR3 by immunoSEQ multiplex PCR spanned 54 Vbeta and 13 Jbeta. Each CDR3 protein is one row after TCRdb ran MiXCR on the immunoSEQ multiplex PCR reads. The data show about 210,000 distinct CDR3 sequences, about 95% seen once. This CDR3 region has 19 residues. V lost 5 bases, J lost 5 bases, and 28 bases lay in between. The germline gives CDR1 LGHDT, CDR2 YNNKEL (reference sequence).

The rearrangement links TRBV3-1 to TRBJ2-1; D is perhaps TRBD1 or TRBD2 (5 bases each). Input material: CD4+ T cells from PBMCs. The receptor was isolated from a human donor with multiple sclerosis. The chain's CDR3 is CASSIRSSPGTSGNNEQFF. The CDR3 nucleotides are TGTGCCAGCAGCATACGATCCAGCCCCGGGACGTCGGGTAACAATGAGCAGTTCTTC.